This TCR beta chain was captured in a study of brain T cells in children with intractable seizures. Points from the study as a whole: Only CDR3 sequence similarity suggested viral specificity, without known HCMV serostatus. Absence of clones before surgery may stem from lower sequencing depth. Known viral epitope-specific CDR3s closely matched each case's top public brain CDR3.

Assay: immunoSEQ multiplex PCR; the TCRdb copy retains only in-frame clones and omits some. Of 5,000 or so clones detected, under 95% appear once; the ten largest clones hold nearly 2%. This CDR3 contains 13 residues. Germline CDR1 is SGHDT and CDR2 is YYEEEE. The V end lost 2 bases, the J end lost 7 bases, and 12 bases lay between the germline ends. Sequencing was limited to surgery cases with top T cell transcript signatures in brain tissue. Pre-surgery treatment included at least one anti-epileptic drug. This clone was picked up one time. The antigen is unknown. The specimen was resected brain tissue, collected at surgery. This clonotype was sampled from a boy younger than two with focal cortical dysplasia and intractable seizures. The chain recombines TRBV5-6 with TRBJ2-5; D gene unclear. The CDR3 is CASSFGLGVTQYF. CDR3 sequence (DNA): TGTGCCAGCAGCTTCGGGCTTGGAGTGACCCAGTACTTC.